These 2 T cell receptor beta chains originate from one sample sequenced in a study of blood T cell repertoires in COVID-19. Libraries were prepared by immunoSEQ multiplex PCR; TCRdb keeps only in-frame clonotypes and omits some of them. The data show 40,000 to 60,000 clones, around 84% seen once. The sample taken for sequencing was peripheral blood. The receptors shown here come from a human donor in a cohort sampled during active COVID-19.

The count of this clone is one. V usage is TRBV30 and J usage is TRBJ2-7, with D maybe TRBD1 (6 bases). Germline CDR1 is GTSNPN and CDR2 is SVGIG (reference sequence). Trimming removed 4 bases at V and 3 bases at J, with 10 bases between. The CDR3 consists of 12 residues. The CDR3 reads CAWTQGIYEQYF. CDR3 in DNA: TGTGCCTGGACCCAGGGGATCTACGAGCAGTACTTC.

The rearrangement links TRBV6-2 or TRBV6-3 to TRBJ1-5; 8 bases match TRBD1. The CDR3 covers 15 residues. CDR1 is MNHEY, CDR2 SVGEGT, per germline. Trimming removed 4 bases from V and 10 bases from J; junction bases left unmatched: 12. CDR3: CASSLGGTGGEPQHF. For the CDR3, the DNA is TGTGCCAGCAGTTTAGGAGGGACAGGAGGCGAACCCCAGCATTTT.